This T cell receptor (beta chain) came from a study of blood T cell repertoires in COVID-19. Profiling relied on immunoSEQ multiplex PCR, and the TCRdb table lists in-frame clones only, not all of them. The table lists about 290,000 clones, 85% of them singletons. Germline V gives CDR1 SGHAT, CDR2 FQDESV (reference sequence). The CDR3 covers 14 residues. V lost 5 bases to trimming and J lost 4 bases; unmatched junction nucleotides: 6. The V call is TRBV11-1, the J call TRBJ2-7, with 9 bases fitting TRBD2. Material for sequencing was peripheral blood. This receptor was identified in a woman aged 50 to 60 with active or convalescent COVID-19. The CDR3 spells CASSPDSGGYEQYF. CDR3 bases: TGTGCCAGCAGCCCCGATAGCGGGGGATACGAGCAGTACTTC.